Presented here are 12 T cell receptor beta chains from one specimen sequenced in a study of blood T cell repertoires in COVID-19. Generated by immunoSEQ multiplex PCR, the TCRdb table keeps only in-frame clones and is missing some. The sample contains 350,000 to 450,000 clones, just over 90% of which appear only once. Sequenced: PBMCs or T cells enriched from blood (not recorded which). The receptors derive from a woman in her forties who had been exposed to COVID-19.

The chain uses TRBV11-3 and TRBJ2-3; D remains ambiguous. CDR1 SGHNT and CDR2 YENEEA come from the germline V gene. V was cut by 1 base and J by 0 bases, with 5 bases left in between. The CDR3 covers 14 residues. The CDR3, as DNA: TGTGCCAGCAGCTTAGGTAGAAGCACAGATACGCAGTATTTT. This sequence encodes CASSLGRSTDTQYF.

The V and J genes are TRBV5-5 and TRBJ2-2; no reliable D call. V lost 5 bases and J 5 bases, leaving 7 bases between the germline ends. The germline V gene has CDR1 SGHKS and CDR2 YYEKEE (reference sequence). CDR3 length: 12 amino acids. CDR3 region: CASSPRTGELFF. CDR3 bases: TGTGCCAGCAGTCCCCGGACCGGGGAGCTGTTTTTT.

The chain has TRBV5-6 and TRBJ2-7; 7 nucleotides agree with TRBD2. The germline V gene encodes CDR1 SGHDT and CDR2 YYEEEE. Trimming removed 3 bases from V and 6 bases from J; junction bases left unmatched: 15. This CDR3 region has 16 residues. CDR3 DNA sequence: TGTGCCAGCAGCTCACTAGCGATGTGGGTCCTCGGCGAGCAGTACTTC. This encodes CASSSLAMWVLGEQYF.

This chain joins TRBV2 and TRBJ2-1; TRBD2 matches 9 bases. Germline V CDR1 and CDR2: SNHLY, FYNNEI. The CDR3 has 17 amino acids. Trimming took 6 bases from V and 0 from J; bases not matched to a gene: 9. The CDR3 spells CASRETSGVSSYNEQFF. CDR3 DNA sequence: TGTGCCAGCAGAGAGACTAGCGGAGTAAGCTCCTACAATGAGCAGTTCTTC.

The rearrangement joins TRBV15 to TRBJ1-2, with 8 bases aligning to TRBD1. Germline V gene sequence: CDR1 LNHNV, CDR2 YYDKDF (reference sequence). With 6 bases clipped from V and 5 bases from J, the junction kept 8 bases outside the gene matches. The CDR3 length is 14 residues. CDR3 loop: CATRKKDRDYGYTF. CDR3 coding DNA: TGTGCCACCAGGAAGAAGGACAGGGATTATGGCTACACCTTC.

J is TRBJ1-1 and V is TRBV6-5; 7 nucleotides match TRBD1. The CDR3 has 13 residues. Unmatched junction bases numbered 9, after V lost 6 bases and J lost 8 bases. Germline V gene sequence: CDR1 MNHEY, CDR2 SVGAGI. In nucleotides, the CDR3 is TGTGCCAGCAGCCAGGGGGAGCAGCTCGAAGCTTTCTTT. As protein: CASSQGEQLEAFF.

V is TRBV4-1 and J is TRBJ2-3; possibly TRBD1 for D (6 bases). In germline, CDR1 is MGHRA, CDR2 YSYEKL. V lost 1 base, J lost 3 bases, and 14 bases lay in between. The CDR3 sequence is 16 residues long. CDR3 sequence: CASSQAAGVVTDTQYF. The CDR3 bases are TGCGCCAGCAGCCAAGCGGCAGGGGTCGTGACAGATACGCAGTATTTT.

The rearrangement links TRBV9 to TRBJ2-1; 10 bases align to TRBD2. There are 15 residues in the CDR3. In germline, CDR1 is SGDLS, CDR2 YYNGEE. Trimming at V came to 3 bases and at J to 6 bases, leaving 6 bases not matched to a gene. CDR3 amino acids: CASSARTSGLNEQFF. CDR3 sequence (DNA): TGTGCCAGCAGCGCTCGGACTAGCGGCCTCAATGAGCAGTTCTTC.

The gene calls are TRBV7-2 and TRBJ1-3; TRBD1 agrees at 7 bases. After removal of 4 bases from V and 9 bases from J, the junction contained 6 bases not matched to a gene. The CDR3 runs 13 residues. Germline CDR1 reads SGHTA; CDR2 reads FQGNSA. CDR3 DNA sequence: TGTGCCAGCAGCTCCGGACAGGAAGTCACCATATATTTT. This encodes CASSSGQEVTIYF.

The chain links TRBV25-1 to TRBJ1-2; D unclear. The CDR3 sequence is 14 residues long. The ends were cut back, 1 base at V and 4 bases at J, with 10 bases in the middle. The V gene's germline CDR1 is MGHDK and CDR2 SYGVNS. CDR3: CASSEFGRSYGYTF. The CDR3, as DNA: TGTGCCAGCAGTGAATTTGGCAGATCCTATGGCTACACCTTC.

The CDR3 sequence: CASSARYSNQPQHF. The CDR3 DNA follows: TGTGCCAGCAGTGCCCGCTATAGCAATCAGCCCCAGCATTTT. The chain couples TRBV2 to TRBJ1-5, with D unresolved. V was shortened by 4 bases and J by 0 bases, with 7 bases between the two germline ends. CDR1 and CDR2 from the germline V gene are SNHLY and FYNNEI. This CDR3 region has 14 residues.

The chain combines TRBV2 with TRBJ2-3; unclear D gene. V lost 8 bases and J lost 0, with 6 bases in between. This CDR3 region has 12 residues. Germline values: CDR1 SNHLY, CDR2 FYNNEI. The CDR3 region is CASPSSTDTQYF. CDR3 in DNA: TGTGCCAGCCCGTCTAGCACAGATACGCAGTATTTT.